The clone carrying this T cell receptor beta chain has a count of ten or more. Its antigen is unknown. Molecular barcoding with unique molecular identifiers was used for the TCRbeta library. TCRdb used MiXCR to reprocess the PCR reads, holding one entry per CDR3 protein. The table lists hundreds of thousands of distinct CDR3 sequences, over 9% of them singletons, with 7.5% in the top ten. The data derive from a study of T-cell reconstitution after alpha-beta-depleted transplantation in children. Findings and caveats of the study: For some patients, TCRbeta diversity was high at day 60 because of recipient T cells and thymic progenitors that survived. T cells produced anew were the main source of T-cell counts and diversity one year after transplant. Two months or so post-transplant, alpha-beta T cells reportedly derived from several hundred expanded graft clones.

The CDR3 totals 19 residues. CDR1 and CDR2 (germline): MDHEN, SYDVKM. V was cut by 1 base and J by 0 bases, with 16 bases left in between. This clonotype originated in a boy in the first two years of life with acute myeloid leukemia, due to receive a stem cell transplant. Specimen: PBMCs, collected before TCRalphabeta/CD19-depleted stem cell transplant. This sequence joins TRBV28 and TRBJ2-6, with D perhaps TRBD1 (6 bases). The CDR3 protein is CASSLSGQFPLSGANVLTF. The CDR3 DNA reads TGTGCCAGCAGTTTATCCGGACAGTTCCCCCTCTCTGGGGCCAACGTCCTGACTTTC.